These T cell receptor beta chains were read from a single sample in a study of blood T cell repertoires in COVID-19. TCRdb's table, derived via immunoSEQ multiplex PCR, lists solely in-frame clones and lacks some. The sample lists about 160,000 clones, roughly 85% occurring once. Sequences were obtained from peripheral blood. The source of these receptors is a human donor with acute or convalescent COVID-19. The donor label of this sample is uncertain. The CDR3 runs from the conserved cysteine through the conserved F or W. A D gene is named only where the DNA matches it firmly. Part of the rows lack a size; the others show once, few, many or a class for expanded clones.

clone_size,j_call,d_call,v_call,cdr3_nt,cdr3_aa
-,TRBJ1-2,TRBD1,TRBV6-5,TGTGCCAGCCGGGACAGGGGGCAAGGGTTGTCGGGCTACACCTTC,CASRDRGQGLSGYTF
-,TRBJ2-1,-,TRBV3-1/TRBV3-2,TGTGCCAGCAGGCCTGGCGGGGATTCCTACAATGAGCAGTTCTTC,CASRPGGDSYNEQFF
once,TRBJ1-5,TRBD1,TRBV11-2,TGTGCCAGCAGCTCCGGACAGGTGGGGGACAATCAGCCCCAGCATTTT,CASSSGQVGDNQPQHF
-,TRBJ1-3,-,TRBV6-2/TRBV6-3,TGTGCCAGCAGTTACAGGGGGATGCCTGGAAACACCATATATTTT,CASSYRGMPGNTIYF
-,TRBJ1-2,TRBD1,TRBV10-2,TGCGCCAGCAGTGAGTCGGGGACAGTTAGCTACACCTTC,CASSESGTVSYTF
once,TRBJ1-3,-,TRBV18,TGTGCCAGCTCACCACTAAGCCAGGGCCCCTCTGGAAACACCATATATTTT,CASSPLSQGPSGNTIYF
once,TRBJ1-4,-,TRBV14,TGTGCCAGCAGCCAAGGAGGAAGAAATGAAAAACTGTTTTTT,CASSQGGRNEKLFF
-,TRBJ2-1,-,TRBV13,TGTGCCAGCAGCCCTCGTGGGGCCTTCAATGAGCAGTTCTTC,CASSPRGAFNEQFF
-,TRBJ1-2,TRBD1,TRBV6-5,TGTGCCAGCACACCGAGGACAGGGGGCCTCTATGGCTACACCTTC,CASTPRTGGLYGYTF
-,TRBJ1-1,-,TRBV27,TGTGCCAGCAGTCCCCCAGGGTACACTGAAGCTTTCTTT,CASSPPGYTEAFF
-,TRBJ2-7,-,TRBV28,TGTGCCAGCGGGACACAAACCTACGAGCAGTACTTC,CASGTQTYEQYF
-,TRBJ2-2,-,TRBV11-2,TGTGCCAGCAGCTCGGACTGGAACACCGGGGAGCTGTTTTTT,CASSSDWNTGELFF
-,TRBJ1-5,-,TRBV5-8,TGTGCCAGCAGCCTTCAGCCTACCCAGGGCCCCAATCAGCCCCAGCATTTT,CASSLQPTQGPNQPQHF
once,TRBJ2-1,-,TRBV11-2,TGTGCCAGCAGCTCCGTTCGGGGGTACAATGAGCAGTTCTTC,CASSSVRGYNEQFF
-,TRBJ1-1,TRBD1,TRBV2,TGTGCCAGCAGTGCTAATACAGGGGGCGGCACTGAAGCTTTCTTT,CASSANTGGGTEAFF
-,TRBJ1-4,-,TRBV5-8,TGTGCCAGCAGCTTGGGGCAGGCTGCAACTAATGAAAAACTGTTTTTT,CASSLGQAATNEKLFF
once,TRBJ1-6,-,TRBV6-5,TGTGCCAGCAGTTACTCGGGCAGGGGCCATTCACCCCTCCACTTT,CASSYSGRGHSPLHF
-,TRBJ1-4,-,TRBV7-2,TGTGCCAGCAGCCGGGGTTTGGCTAATGAAAAACTGTTTTTT,CASSRGLANEKLFF
-,TRBJ2-2,TRBD1,TRBV7-8,TGTGCCAGCAGCAAAACCGGGACAGGGGGCCACACCGGGGAGCTGTTTTTT,CASSKTGTGGHTGELFF
-,TRBJ1-2,-,TRBV10-2,TGCGCCAGCAGTGAGGAGCCTAACTATGGCTACACCTTC,CASSEEPNYGYTF
-,TRBJ1-4,TRBD1,TRBV5-5,TGTGCCAGCAGCCATCAGACAGGGCCCAGTAATGAAAAACTGTTTTTT,CASSHQTGPSNEKLFF
-,TRBJ2-1,TRBD1,TRBV24-1,TGTGCCACCAGTGATTTACCCGGACAGGGGATGAGGAATGAGCAGTTCTTC,CATSDLPGQGMRNEQFF
-,TRBJ1-5,-,TRBV28,TGTGCCAGCAGTCGACCCGGGCGGGGCAGTCAGCCCCAGCATTTT,CASSRPGRGSQPQHF